Shown below are 18 T cell receptor beta chains from a single sample sequenced in a study of blood T cells in healthy people across ages. Primed by a sample-barcoded 5' primer and a J-beta primer mix, a second PCR proceeded for 7 to 11 cycles. TCRdb fed the 5' RACE reads into MiXCR, producing one record per CDR3 protein. The table has roughly 680,000 distinct CDR3 sequences, 20% to 25% seen once. Input material: blood. All receptors come from a man between 65 and 85 years old in good health.

This clonotype turned up a few times. This chain links TRBV25-1 with TRBJ2-6; the D gene is possibly TRBD2 (5 bases). V was cut by 8 bases and J by 13 bases, with 15 bases left in between. This CDR3 contains 12 residues. Germline CDR1 MGHDK, CDR2 SYGVNS. The CDR3 nucleotides are TGTGCCAGCGGTGTTAAGGGAGTAGTCCTGACTTTC. As protein: CASGVKGVVLTF.

This clonotype was counted only a few times. V and J are TRBV28 and TRBJ2-7, with 14 nucleotides matching TRBD2. The CDR3 covers 15 residues. Germline V lookup: CDR1 MDHEN, CDR2 SYDVKM. With V trimmed by 7 bases and J by 7 bases, 9 bases remained unmatched. CDR3 region: CASTQGGLAGVEQYF. CDR3 sequence (DNA): TGTGCCAGCACTCAGGGGGGACTAGCGGGAGTTGAGCAGTACTTC.

In its sample, this clonotype was seen a few times. The rearrangement uses TRBV7-2 and TRBJ2-5, with 8 bases that match TRBD2. The last part of the DNA fits TRBJ2-1 better; the J call may be wrong. The CDR3 is made up of 16 amino acids. Germline CDR1 is SGHTA and CDR2 is FQGNSA. The CDR3 sequence: CASSFGGGLTYNEQFF. The DNA for the CDR3 is TGTGCCAGCAGCTTCGGGGGGGGGTTAACCTACAATGAGCAGTTCTTC.

Many counts were recorded for this clonotype. This chain uses TRBV2 with TRBJ2-5; D gene uncertain. Looked up from germline, CDR1 is SNHLY and CDR2 is FYNNEI. CDR3 size: 13 residues. V dropped 4 bases and J dropped 1 base, with 7 bases sitting between them. CDR3: CASSASPQETQYF. CDR3 sequence (DNA): TGTGCCAGCAGTGCCAGCCCCCAAGAGACCCAGTACTTC. The variable domain in full, with the rest retrieved from reference TRBV2 and TRBJ2-5, is EPEVTQTPSHQVTQMGQEVILRCVPISNHLYFYWYRQILGQKVEFLVSFYNNEISEKSEIFDDQFSVERPDGSNFTLKIRSTKLEDSAMYFCASSASPQETQYFGPGTRLLVL.

This chain connects TRBV29-1 to TRBJ2-7, with TRBD2 identical over 10 bases. Trimming removed 4 bases from V and 6 bases from J; junction bases left unmatched: 9. Looked up from germline, CDR1 is SQVTM and CDR2 is ANQGSEA. CDR3 length equals 14 residues. The CDR3 coding sequence is TGCAGCGTTGGGGGAGGACTAGCGGCCCGCGAGCAGTACTTC. Its translation: CSVGGGLAAREQYF.

This clonotype was counted a few times. The chain uses TRBV28 and TRBJ1-1; D possibly corresponds to TRBD1 (6 bases). This CDR3 is 16 amino acids long. Deletions cut 1 base from V and 1 base from J, with 13 bases between. The germline V gene has CDR1 MDHEN and CDR2 SYDVKM. Written as DNA, the CDR3 is TGTGCCAGCAGTTTATCTAGAGGGGGGACGAACACTGAAGCTTTCTTT. Its translation: CASSLSRGGTNTEAFF.

This clonotype was found once. V is TRBV6-5 and J is TRBJ1-2; a possible D gene is TRBD1 (5 bases). The CDR3 contains 14 residues. Germline assignment: CDR1 MNHEY and CDR2 SVGAGI. The V gene lost 2 bases and the J gene lost 6 bases, with 13 bases spanning the gap. In DNA form, the CDR3 reads TGTGCCAGCAGTTACATCCAGGGCCCCCATGGCTACACCTTC. As protein: CASSYIQGPHGYTF.

The rearrangement links TRBV11-2 to TRBJ2-1; 9 bases are shared with TRBD2. The CDR3 loop spans 15 amino acids. The junction had 6 bases not matched to a gene; V was cut back by 7 bases and J by 2 bases. Germline lookup yields CDR1 SGHAT and CDR2 FQNNGV. CDR3 region: CASKGGTSPYNEQFF. CDR3 in DNA: TGTGCCAGCAAAGGGGGGACTAGCCCCTACAATGAGCAGTTCTTC.

This chain joins TRBV15 and TRBJ2-5, with a weak D call TRBD2 (6 bases). The length of the CDR3 is 13 residues. Trimming removed 9 bases at V and 1 base at J, with 12 bases between. Germline V gene lookup returns CDR1 LNHNV and CDR2 YYDKDF (reference sequence). DNA for the CDR3: TGTGCCACAACCCCGGGACTCCAAGAGACCCAGTACTTC. Protein sequence: CATTPGLQETQYF.

The sample holds many counts of this clonotype. The J gene is TRBJ1-4, the V gene TRBV4-3, with TRBD1 as a possible D gene (5 bases). Trimming left V 0 bases short and J 7 bases short, with 15 bases between. Germline values: CDR1 LGHNA, CDR2 YSLEER. This CDR3 is 16 amino acids long. CDR3 sequence: CASSQDLLGGGEKLFF. The CDR3 DNA follows: TGCGCCAGCAGCCAAGATCTCCTTGGGGGAGGTGAAAAACTGTTTTTT.

This chain connects TRBV3-1 to TRBJ2-5, with 12 bases lining up with TRBD2. CDR1 and CDR2 from the germline V gene are LGHDT and YNNKEL (reference sequence). CDR3 size: 17 residues. Unmatched junction bases numbered 4, after V lost 2 bases and J lost 0 bases. CDR3 nucleotide sequence: TGTGCCAGCAGCCAAATGACTAGCGGGAGTAACCAAGAGACCCAGTACTTC. This sequence encodes CASSQMTSGSNQETQYF.

This clonotype was seen only a few times. The V and J genes are TRBV5-1 and TRBJ2-5; 7 bases are a match to TRBD2. Germline loops: CDR1 SGHRS, CDR2 YFSETQ. After removal of 4 bases from V and 5 bases from J, the junction contained 8 bases not matched to a gene. The CDR3 runs to 14 residues. CDR3: CASSPSTSFETQYF. CDR3 bases: TGCGCCAGCAGCCCCTCGACTAGCTTTGAGACCCAGTACTTC.

Points on this clonotype: A much larger clonotype is one base distant, so this may be a read error. The rearrangement joins TRBV6-5 to TRBJ2-1, with D perhaps TRBD2 (6 bases). Per germline, CDR1 MNHEY and CDR2 SVGAGI. CDR3 length: 12 residues. The ends were cut back, 6 bases at V and 3 bases at J, with 6 bases in the middle. The CDR3 here is CASRRDYNEQFF. The CDR3 DNA reads TGTGCCAGCAGGCGGGACTACAATGAGCAGTTCTTC.

Worth noting for this clonotype: Because the CDR3 is missing its conserved closing phenylalanine or tryptophan, this is likely a read error. The rearrangement uses TRBV6-1 and TRBJ2-7; D is undetermined. The germline gives CDR1 MNHNS, CDR2 SASEGT. This CDR3 has 12 amino acids. Trimming cost V 1 base and J 6 bases, with 7 bases left between them. The CDR3 loop is CASSEVRLEQYL. The CDR3 bases are TGTGCCAGCAGTGAAGTGCGCCTCGAGCAGTACCTC.

This clonotype was recorded a few times. V gene TRBV9 combines with J gene TRBJ2-5, with D perhaps matching TRBD1 or TRBD2 (5 bases each). The J call may be in error: the DNA end matches TRBJ2-7 better. This CDR3 is built from 14 residues. Germline lookup yields CDR1 SGDLS and CDR2 YYNGEE. The CDR3 loop is CASSVEWDGYEQYF. The CDR3 DNA follows: TGTGCCAGCAGCGTTGAATGGGACGGATACGAGCAGTACTTC.

This chain uses TRBV5-1 with TRBJ1-4, with TRBD1 matching over 9 bases. J was trimmed by 3 bases and V by 1 base; bases with no gene match: 1. Germline CDR1 is SGHRS and CDR2 is YFSETQ. This CDR3 is 15 amino acids long. Here the CDR3 DNA reads TGCGCCAGCAGCTTGAGGACAGGGGCTAATGAAAAACTGTTTTTT. This gives the protein CASSLRTGANEKLFF.

Concerning this clonotype itself: An end of the junction does not agree with germline; a read error may underlie this. CDR3 sequence: CASSLPGGGTDTQYF. As DNA, the CDR3 is TGTGCCAGCAGCTTACCGGGAGGAGGCACAGATACGCAGTATTTT. The rearrangement joins TRBV5-1 to TRBJ2-3, with 7 nucleotides matching TRBD2. Germline assignment: CDR1 SGHRS and CDR2 YFSETQ. The CDR3 sequence is 15 residues long.

The chain couples TRBV4-2 to TRBJ1-6, with D perhaps matching TRBD1 (6 bases). With 1 base removed from V and 7 bases from J, the gap between germline ends came to 11 bases. The CDR3 contains 15 residues. Germline CDR1 reads LGHNA; CDR2 reads YNFKEQ. The CDR3 loop is CASSQADSGNSPLHF. The CDR3 DNA follows: TGTGCCAGCAGCCAAGCGGACAGTGGCAATTCACCCCTCCACTTT.